A selection of T cell receptor beta chains follows, all from one sample in a study of cytomegalovirus exposure and HLA in healthy donors. Data came from immunoSEQ multiplex PCR; TCRdb stores just in-frame clones and leaves some out. The sample has roughly 70,000 clones, just over 95% seen once. Input material: PBMCs. The receptors were gathered from a woman under 30 in good health and CMV-seropositive. The CDR3 runs from the conserved cysteine through the conserved F or W. D genes are given only for firm matches. Some rows mark clone size as missing; the rest say once, few, many or name a class of expanded clone.

J gene,V gene,D gene,clone size,CDR3 DNA,CDR3 protein
TRBJ1-1,TRBV27,-,-,TGTGCCAGCAGTTTTCACCAGGACAGCCACCAAACTGAAGCTTTCTTT,CASSFHQDSHQTEAFF
TRBJ1-2,TRBV6-5,TRBD1,-,TGTGCCAGCAGTTACTCGGGACAGGGGCCTGCGACCTTC,CASSYSGQGPATF
TRBJ2-7,TRBV6-6,-,few,TGTGCCAGCAGGGGACTTTACGAGCAGTACTTC,CASRGLYEQYF
TRBJ2-4,TRBV20-1,-,-,TGCAGTGCTACCCCAATGTCCATTCAGTACTTC,CSATPMSIQYF
TRBJ2-6,TRBV7-3,-,-,TGTGCCAGCAGCTTCCAGGGTAGCTCTGGGGCCAACGTCCTGACTTTC,CASSFQGSSGANVLTF
TRBJ2-5,TRBV2,TRBD1,once,TGTGCCAGCACCCGGGGGACAGGGCGAATAGGGCAGGAGACCCAGTACTTC,CASTRGTGRIGQETQYF
TRBJ2-3,TRBV12-5,TRBD2,-,TGTGCTAGTGGTTTGTCTACTAGCGTTACAGATACGCAGTATTTT,CASGLSTSVTDTQYF
TRBJ2-7,TRBV6-5,TRBD1,-,TGTGCCAGCAGCGGACAGGGAAACGAGCAGTACTTC,CASSGQGNEQYF
TRBJ1-1,TRBV5-6,-,once,TGTGCCAGCAGCTTGTATAATTCCCCTGAAGCTTTCTTT,CASSLYNSPEAFF
TRBJ2-7,TRBV7-2,TRBD2,-,TGTGCCAGCAGCTTAGTTACGGGCGGGGGGCTGGTCCGGTACGAGCAGTACTTC,CASSLVTGGGLVRYEQYF
TRBJ2-1,TRBV11-3,-,-,TGTGCCAGCAGCTCCGGGACTTTGAGCTCCTACAATGAGCAGTTCTTC,CASSSGTLSSYNEQFF
TRBJ2-2,TRBV6-6,TRBD1,-,TGTGCCAGCAGTTACCGGGGACAGGGTAACGGGGAGCTGTTTTTT,CASSYRGQGNGELFF
TRBJ1-5,TRBV27,TRBD1,-,TGTGCCAGCAAGAATCAGGGGGGAGCTTATAGCAATCAGCCCCAGCATTTT,CASKNQGGAYSNQPQHF
TRBJ2-1,TRBV27,TRBD2,-,TGTGCCAGCAGTTCCCCCCCTAGCGGGAGGGGGAATGAGCAGTTCTTC,CASSSPPSGRGNEQFF
TRBJ2-7,TRBV4-3,-,-,TGCGCCAGCAGCCTATACTACGAGCAGTACTTC,CASSLYYEQYF
TRBJ2-5,TRBV7-9,-,-,TGTGCCAGCAGCCAAAGGGACACTCCAGAGACCCAGTACTTC,CASSQRDTPETQYF
TRBJ1-2,TRBV29-1,-,-,TGCAGCGTTGAAGGGGTGGTTCTTTTGGAGCAGGGGCGAGCTAACTATGGCTACACCTTC,CSVEGVVLLEQGRANYGYTF
TRBJ2-7,TRBV30,-,-,TGTGCCTGGAGAGGGGGGGCCTCCTACGAGCAGTACTTC,CAWRGGASYEQYF
TRBJ2-5,TRBV4-2,TRBD1,-,TGTGCCAGCAGCCGCGAGGGACAGGGGTCCCAAGAGACCCAGTACTTC,CASSREGQGSQETQYF
TRBJ2-3,TRBV7-8,-,-,TGTGCCAGCAGCTTAGCTTCTAGGGGAGATACGCAGTATTTT,CASSLASRGDTQYF
TRBJ2-7,TRBV28,-,once,TGTGCCAGCAGTTTGGAGGCTAGCGTTCCCTACGAGCAGTACTTC,CASSLEASVPYEQYF
TRBJ2-1,TRBV4-1,TRBD2,medium-sized,TGCGCCAGCAGCCAAGAGGGGAGTAAGGGGGGTGCGGGAGGGCCGAATGAGCAGTTCTTC,CASSQEGSKGGAGGPNEQFF
TRBJ2-7,TRBV7-8,TRBD2,-,TGTGCCAGCAGCTCCAACCTAGCGGGAGCTAGCTACGAGCAGTACTTC,CASSSNLAGASYEQYF
TRBJ2-7,TRBV27,-,-,TGTGCCAGCAGTTTAGCGGGGTCGCAAGACGAGCAGTACTTC,CASSLAGSQDEQYF
TRBJ2-5,TRBV27,-,-,TGTGCCAGCAGTTTTAGAGAGACCCAGTACTTC,CASSFRETQYF
TRBJ1-5,TRBV5-5,-,-,TGTGCCAGCAGCTTGGTGGCAGGTAATAGCAATCAGCCCCAGCATTTT,CASSLVAGNSNQPQHF
TRBJ2-1,TRBV13,-,-,TGTGCCAGCAGCTTAAGCGGATCCTACAATGAGCAGTTCTTC,CASSLSGSYNEQFF
TRBJ2-1,TRBV19,TRBD1,-,TGTGCCAGTAGTATCAGGGGGCATGCCTACAATGAGCAGTTCTTC,CASSIRGHAYNEQFF
TRBJ2-7,TRBV7-6,-,once,TGTGCCAGCAGCCCGCCGGGACTGGCCTACGAGCAGTACTTC,CASSPPGLAYEQYF
TRBJ2-5,TRBV30,-,-,TGTGCCTGGACAGGACAGTATCAAGAGACCCAGTACTTC,CAWTGQYQETQYF
TRBJ2-1,TRBV10-2,-,-,TGCGCCAGCAGCACCCGGGACAAAGCGATCCATGAGCAGTTCTTC,CASSTRDKAIHEQFF
TRBJ2-3,TRBV7-2,TRBD2,-,TGTGCCAGCAGCTTTGGGGGGAGGGTGGCAGATACGCAGTATTTT,CASSFGGRVADTQYF